This record concerns one T cell receptor beta chain sequence. Its antigen is still unknown. Assay used: immunoSEQ multiplex PCR; TCRdb lists only in-frame clones, some missing. The profile shows fewer than 80,000 clones, roughly 81% of them singletons. This sample is part of a study of OX40 agonist ivuxolimab in advanced cancers. Overall study: While on treatment, patients had intravenous ivuxolimab at 0.01 to 10 mg/kg every 2 weeks. Partial responses occurred in three patients (one hepatocellular carcinoma, two cutaneous melanoma).

CDR3 length equals 12 residues. Germline CDR1 and CDR2: MDHEN and SYDVKM. Trimming shortened V by 5 bases and J by 3 bases, and 8 bases separated the two germline ends. Points from the study as a whole: Among the lowest peripheral clonal expansion occurred in 0.1-3.0 mg/kg partial responders. CD8+ T cells showed, on average, more clonal expansion than CD4+ cells.

This clonotype originated in an adult with an advanced solid tumor such as melanoma, head and neck, liver or kidney cancer. V usage is TRBV28 and J usage is TRBJ2-7, with no clear D. Source: CD4+ or CD8+ T cells sorted from blood, taken in a trial of the OX40 agonist ivuxolimab. The CDR3 spells CASSRGDYEQYF. DNA for the CDR3: TGTGCCAGCAGTCGTGGGGACTACGAGCAGTACTTC.